The present entry profiles one TCR beta chain with its context. Its antigen remains unknown. Blood sampling was done at baseline, cycle 4 day 1, and cycle 7 day 1. The protocol was immunoSEQ multiplex PCR, while the TCRdb copy is restricted to in-frame clones and leaves out a portion. The table records 100,000 to 150,000 clones, 90% of them present only once. These data are taken from a study of OX40 agonist ivuxolimab in advanced cancers. Study information: The patients' treatment was ivuxolimab, an agonistic anti-OX40 (CD134) antibody.

Points from the study as a whole: Expanded clones belonging to CD8+ T cells outnumbered, on average, those of CD4+. Near-lowest levels of clonal expansion characterized partial responders at 0.1-3.0 mg/kg.

The clonotype was recovered from an adult with an advanced solid tumor such as melanoma, head and neck, liver or kidney cancer. The sample here was CD4+ or CD8+ T cells sorted from blood, taken in a trial of the OX40 agonist ivuxolimab.

In DNA form, the CDR3 reads TGCAGCGCCCAGTTCGACAGAAACTATGGCTACACCTTC. Its translation: CSAQFDRNYGYTF. The V and J genes are TRBV29-1 and TRBJ1-2; the D gene is possibly TRBD1 (5 bases). CDR1 and CDR2 (germline): SQVTM, ANQGSEA. This CDR3 region has 13 residues. The V end was cut by 7 bases, the J end by 2 bases, with 14 bases between.